The source of this T cell receptor beta chain is a study of blood T cell repertoires in COVID-19. The wider study: Both acute and convalescent COVID-19 samples were obtained from the United States, Italy and Spain. In each case, the material was cDNA or gDNA derived from T cells, B-cell-depleted T cells, or PBMCs.

Authors' data handling: Cell counts per sample came from amplifying reference gene primers. Profiled with immunoSEQ multiplex PCR; TCRdb holds only in-frame clones, not every one. From that table come the V and J calls and clone size; the DNA was used to work out D and trimming. Altogether a few hundred thousand clones are present, roughly 89% being singletons, with the ten largest covering more than 0.75%. The germline V and J ends were trimmed by 3 bases and 4 bases, with 16 bases remaining between them. The CDR3 totals 16 residues. The germline CDR1 and CDR2 sequences are SGHNT and YENEEA. The V and J genes are TRBV11-3 and TRBJ2-1; maybe TRBD2 (6 bases). The sample was peripheral blood. This TCR came from a man aged 25-45 years with acute or convalescent COVID-19. The CDR3 loop is CASSLALATMYNEQFF. In DNA, the CDR3 is TGTGCCAGCAGCTTGGCCCTAGCGACTATGTACAATGAGCAGTTCTTC.